This record covers a single TCR beta chain. Its antigen is not known. The CDR3 contains 15 residues. Germline values: CDR1 SQVTM, CDR2 ANQGSEA. V gave up 0 bases and J gave up 2 bases, with 14 bases separating them. The sample belongs to a study of OX40 agonist ivuxolimab in advanced cancers. Study-level findings and limits: Mean expanded clone counts were higher in CD8+ than CD4+ T cells.

Sequencing was performed with immunoSEQ multiplex PCR; in TCRdb, only in-frame clones are kept and a portion is missing. Here the sample spans tens of thousands of clones, about four fifths being singletons. This sequence was found in an adult with an advanced solid tumor such as melanoma, head and neck, liver or kidney cancer. V is TRBV29-1 and J is TRBJ2-7; perhaps TRBD1 as D (7 bases). The source was CD4+ or CD8+ T cells sorted from blood, collected in a trial of the OX40 agonist ivuxolimab. The CDR3 DNA reads as TGCAGCGTTGAAGATCTTCAGGGGGGAACCTACGAGCAGTACTTC. Translating gives CSVEDLQGGTYEQYF.